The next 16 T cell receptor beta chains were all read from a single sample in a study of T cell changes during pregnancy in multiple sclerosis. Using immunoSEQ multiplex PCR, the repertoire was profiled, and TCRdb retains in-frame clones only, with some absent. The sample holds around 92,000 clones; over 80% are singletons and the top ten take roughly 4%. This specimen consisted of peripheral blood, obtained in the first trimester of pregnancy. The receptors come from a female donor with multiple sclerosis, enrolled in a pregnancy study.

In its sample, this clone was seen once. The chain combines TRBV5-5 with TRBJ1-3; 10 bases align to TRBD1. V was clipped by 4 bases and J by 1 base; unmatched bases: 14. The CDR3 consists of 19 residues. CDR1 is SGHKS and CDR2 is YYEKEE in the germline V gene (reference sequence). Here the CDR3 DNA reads TGTGCCAGCAGCCGAGGGACAGGGGTACAGGGTTTTTCTGGAAACACCATATATTTT. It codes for CASSRGTGVQGFSGNTIYF.

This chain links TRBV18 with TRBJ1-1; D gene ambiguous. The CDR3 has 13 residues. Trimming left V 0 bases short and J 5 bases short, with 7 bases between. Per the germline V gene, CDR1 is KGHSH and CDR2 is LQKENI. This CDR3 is CASSPPAGTEAFF. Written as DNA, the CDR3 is TGTGCCAGCTCACCACCCGCGGGGACTGAAGCTTTCTTT.

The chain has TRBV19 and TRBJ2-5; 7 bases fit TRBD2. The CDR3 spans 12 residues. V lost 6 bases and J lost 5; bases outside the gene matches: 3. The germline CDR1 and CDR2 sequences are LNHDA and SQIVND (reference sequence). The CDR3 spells CASSQGGETQYF. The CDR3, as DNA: TGTGCCAGTAGCCAGGGAGGGGAGACCCAGTACTTC.

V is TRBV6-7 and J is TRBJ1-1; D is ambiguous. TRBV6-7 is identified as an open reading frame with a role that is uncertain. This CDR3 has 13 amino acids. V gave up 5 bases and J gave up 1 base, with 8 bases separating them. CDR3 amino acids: CASSGGENTEAFF. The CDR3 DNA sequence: TGTGCCAGCAGTGGAGGCGAGAACACTGAAGCTTTCTTT.

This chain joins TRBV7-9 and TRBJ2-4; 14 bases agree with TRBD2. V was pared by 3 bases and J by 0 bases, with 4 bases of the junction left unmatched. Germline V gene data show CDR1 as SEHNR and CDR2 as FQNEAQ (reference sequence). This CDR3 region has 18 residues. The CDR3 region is CASSLGLAGALAKNIQYF. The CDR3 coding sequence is TGTGCCAGCAGCTTGGGACTAGCGGGGGCTCTAGCCAAAAACATTCAGTACTTC.

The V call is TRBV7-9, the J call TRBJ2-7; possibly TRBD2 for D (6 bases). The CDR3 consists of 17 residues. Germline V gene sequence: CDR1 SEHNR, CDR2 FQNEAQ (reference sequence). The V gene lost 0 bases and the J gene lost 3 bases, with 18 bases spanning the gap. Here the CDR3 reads CASSLAPTRDSLYEQYF. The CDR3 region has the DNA TGTGCCAGCAGCTTAGCCCCCACCCGGGACTCCCTCTACGAGCAGTACTTC. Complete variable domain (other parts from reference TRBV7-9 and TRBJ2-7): DTGVSQNPRHKITKRGQNVTFRCDPISEHNRLYWYRQTLGQGPEFLTYFQNEAQLEKSRLLSDRFSAERPKGSFSTLEIQRTEQGDSAMYLCASSLAPTRDSLYEQYFGPGTRLTVT.

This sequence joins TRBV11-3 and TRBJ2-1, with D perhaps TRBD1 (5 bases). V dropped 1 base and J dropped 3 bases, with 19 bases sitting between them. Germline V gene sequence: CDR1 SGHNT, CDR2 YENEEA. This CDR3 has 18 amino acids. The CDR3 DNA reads TGTGCCAGCAGCTTAGGTGACAGAGTAGTCGTTATCTACAATGAGCAGTTCTTC. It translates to CASSLGDRVVVIYNEQFF.

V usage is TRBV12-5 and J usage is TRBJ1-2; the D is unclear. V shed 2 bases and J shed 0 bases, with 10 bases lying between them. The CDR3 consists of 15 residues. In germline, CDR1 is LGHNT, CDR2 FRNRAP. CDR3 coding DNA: TGTGCTAGTGGTTTGCCCCGGGAGGCTAACTATGGCTACACCTTC. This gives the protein CASGLPREANYGYTF.

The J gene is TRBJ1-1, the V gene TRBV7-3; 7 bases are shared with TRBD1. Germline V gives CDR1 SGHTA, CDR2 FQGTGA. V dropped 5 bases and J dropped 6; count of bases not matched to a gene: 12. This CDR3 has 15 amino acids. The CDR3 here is CASSLSDRLTAEAFF. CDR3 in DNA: TGTGCCAGCAGCCTCTCGGACAGGCTGACCGCTGAAGCTTTCTTT.

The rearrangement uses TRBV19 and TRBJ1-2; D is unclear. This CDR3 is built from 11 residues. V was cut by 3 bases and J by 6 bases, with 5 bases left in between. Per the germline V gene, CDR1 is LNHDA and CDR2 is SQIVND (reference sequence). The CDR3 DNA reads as TGTGCCAGTAGTATTTCTGATGGCTACACCTTC. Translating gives CASSISDGYTF.

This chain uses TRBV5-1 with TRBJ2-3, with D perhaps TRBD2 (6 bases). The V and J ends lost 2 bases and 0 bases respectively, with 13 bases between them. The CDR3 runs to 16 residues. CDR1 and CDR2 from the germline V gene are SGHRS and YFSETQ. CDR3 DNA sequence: TGCGCCAGCAGCTTAGGCGGGGCCTCTAGCACAGATACGCAGTATTTT. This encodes CASSLGGASSTDTQYF. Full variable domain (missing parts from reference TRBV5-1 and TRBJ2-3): KAGVTQTPRYLIKTRGQQVTLSCSPISGHRSVSWYQQTPGQGLQFLFEYFSETQRNKGNFPGRFSGRQFSNSRSEMNVSTLELGDSALYLCASSLGGASSTDTQYFGPGTRLTVL.

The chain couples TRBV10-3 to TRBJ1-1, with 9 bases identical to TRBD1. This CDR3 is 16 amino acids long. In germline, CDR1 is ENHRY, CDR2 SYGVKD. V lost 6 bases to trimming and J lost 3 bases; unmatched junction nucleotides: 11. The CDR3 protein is CAIRRGQGSRDTEAFF. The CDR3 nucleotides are TGTGCCATCAGGCGAGGACAGGGGAGTAGAGACACTGAAGCTTTCTTT.

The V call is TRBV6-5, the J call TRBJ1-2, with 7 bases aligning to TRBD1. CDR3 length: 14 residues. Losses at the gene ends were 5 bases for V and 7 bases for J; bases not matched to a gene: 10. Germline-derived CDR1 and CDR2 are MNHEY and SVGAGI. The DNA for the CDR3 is TGTGCCAGCAGTACCCGACAGGGCCGAGGTGGCTACACCTTC. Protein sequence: CASSTRQGRGGYTF.

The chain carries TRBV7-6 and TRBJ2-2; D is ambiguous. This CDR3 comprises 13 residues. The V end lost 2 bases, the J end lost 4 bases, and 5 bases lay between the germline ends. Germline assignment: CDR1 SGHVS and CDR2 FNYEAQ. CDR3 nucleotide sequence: TGTGCCAGCAGCTTATCTGTCACCGGGGAGCTGTTTTTT. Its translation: CASSLSVTGELFF.

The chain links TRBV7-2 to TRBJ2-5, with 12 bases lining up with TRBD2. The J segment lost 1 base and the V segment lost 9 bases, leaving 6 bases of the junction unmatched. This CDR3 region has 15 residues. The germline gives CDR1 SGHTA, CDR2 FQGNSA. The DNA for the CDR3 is TGTGCCAGTGTGACTAGCGGGGGAAGCCAAGAGACCCAGTACTTC. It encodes CASVTSGGSQETQYF.

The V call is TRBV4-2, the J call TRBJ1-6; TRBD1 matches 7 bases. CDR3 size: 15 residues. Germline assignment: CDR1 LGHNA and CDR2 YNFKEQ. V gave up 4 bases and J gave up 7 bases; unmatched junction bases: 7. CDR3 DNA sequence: TGTGCCAGCAGCCCGACAGGGCTGGGAAATTCACCCCTCCACTTT. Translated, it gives CASSPTGLGNSPLHF.